These T cell receptor beta chains were read from a single sample in a study of identical twins. One entry per CDR3 protein results from TCRdb running MiXCR on the 5' RACE reads. The sample holds 640,000 or so distinct CDR3 sequences, around 6% seen once. The sample taken for sequencing was naive T cells sorted from blood. These receptors originate from a man younger than 35 in good health. Both conserved end residues are part of each CDR3. D genes are given only for firm matches. Where a row states a size, it is once, few, many or the class of an expanded clone; other rows omit it.

>TRBD1|.|TRBJ2-7|TRBV2
CTSIGQGSYEQYF
TGTACCAGCATAGGACAGGGTTCCTACGAGCAGTACTTC
>TRBD2|.|TRBJ2-2|TRBV4-1
CASSPRLAGTASQLFF
TGCGCCAGCAGCCCTCGACTAGCGGGAACTGCGAGTCAGCTGTTTTTT
>.|many|TRBJ1-2|TRBV29-1
CSVMTAGYGYTF
TGCAGCGTCATGACCGCTGGCTATGGCTACACCTTC
>.|many|TRBJ2-2|TRBV20-1
CSARRTAGELFF
TGCAGTGCTAGGCGGACAGCCGGGGAGCTGTTTTTT
>TRBD2|many|TRBJ2-3|TRBV12-3/TRBV12-4
CASRRTSGSADTQYF
TGTGCCAGCAGACGGACTAGCGGGAGCGCAGATACGCAGTATTTT
>TRBD1|many|TRBJ2-1|TRBV29-1
CSTGGQGEYNEQFF
TGCAGCACTGGGGGACAGGGGGAGTACAATGAGCAGTTCTTC
>.|.|TRBJ1-2|TRBV6-4
CASSDRVGGYTF
TGTGCCAGCAGTGACAGGGTGGGAGGCTACACCTTC
>TRBD1|.|TRBJ1-4|TRBV5-1
CASSTGQGGNEKLFF
TGCGCCAGCAGCACGGGACAGGGAGGGAATGAAAAACTGTTTTTT
>TRBD1|.|TRBJ1-1|TRBV28
CASTFAKGQGVEAFF
TGTGCCAGCACCTTCGCGAAAGGACAGGGAGTTGAAGCTTTCTTT
>.|.|TRBJ2-3|TRBV12-3/TRBV12-4
CASSSLEGGSTDTQYF
TGTGCCAGCAGTTCTTTGGAGGGGGGGAGCACAGATACGCAGTATTTT
>.|few|TRBJ2-3|TRBV12-3/TRBV12-4
CASRPHAVLSSTDTQYF
TGTGCCAGCAGACCTCACGCCGTGCTTAGTAGCACAGATACGCAGTATTTT
>.|many|TRBJ2-3|TRBV9
CASSVGLADTDTQYF
TGTGCCAGCAGCGTAGGGCTAGCCGACACAGATACGCAGTATTTT
>.|few|TRBJ1-3|TRBV7-3
CASSYDGSPFSGNTIYF
TGTGCCAGCAGCTATGACGGGTCGCCATTCTCTGGAAACACCATATATTTT
>TRBD2|.|TRBJ2-1|TRBV27
CASNVAGGNNEQFF
TGTGCCAGCAACGTAGCGGGAGGGAACAATGAGCAGTTCTTC
>TRBD2|many|TRBJ2-1|TRBV5-1
CASSLLAGPRNEQFF
TGCGCCAGCAGCCTCCTAGCGGGACCTCGCAATGAGCAGTTCTTC
>TRBD1|many|TRBJ2-3|TRBV6-1
CASSRQGFDTDTQYF
TGTGCCAGCAGCCGACAGGGATTTGACACAGATACGCAGTATTTT
>.|many|TRBJ2-7|TRBV4-2
CASSQDYKGREYEQYF
TGTGCCAGCAGCCAAGATTATAAGGGAAGGGAGTACGAGCAGTACTTC
>.|many|TRBJ2-7|TRBV20-1
CSARNTLLYEQYF
TGCAGTGCTAGAAACACTCTTCTCTACGAGCAGTACTTC
>.|many|TRBJ2-1|TRBV29-1
CSVEGLGQLAVNEQFF
TGCAGCGTTGAAGGTCTAGGACAGTTAGCGGTAAATGAGCAGTTCTTC
>.|many|TRBJ2-1|TRBV7-3
CASSLRVGTENEQFF
TGTGCCAGCAGCTTAAGGGTCGGGACTGAGAATGAGCAGTTCTTC
>.|.|TRBJ2-7|TRBV5-1
CASSLSAGGSHQYF
TGCGCCAGCAGCTTGTCGGCAGGGGGGTCACACCAGTACTTC
>TRBD1|few|TRBJ2-1|TRBV10-3
CAIREGQGHNEQFF
TGTGCCATCAGAGAGGGACAGGGTCACAATGAGCAGTTCTTC
>.|.|TRBJ1-5|TRBV30
CAWRQAGANQPQHF
TGTGCCTGGAGGCAGGCCGGGGCGAATCAGCCCCAGCATTTT
>.|many|TRBJ1-1|TRBV6-5
CASSYSANTEAFF
TGTGCCAGCAGTTACTCTGCGAACACTGAAGCTTTCTTT
>.|.|TRBJ2-5|TRBV5-1
CASSWGILPETQYF
TGCGCCAGCAGCTGGGGGATTCTGCCGGAGACCCAGTACTTC
>.|many|TRBJ2-7|TRBV18
CASSPRAGISYEQYF
TGTGCCAGCTCACCACGTGCAGGGATCTCTTACGAGCAGTACTTC
>TRBD1|few|TRBJ2-7|TRBV12-3/TRBV12-4
CASSPRTGISYEQYF
TGTGCCAGCAGTCCGAGGACAGGGATCAGCTACGAGCAGTACTTC